A single sample gave rise to the 9 T cell receptor beta chains below, sequenced in a study of cytomegalovirus exposure and HLA in healthy donors. PCR used 60 Vbeta primers and 13 Jbeta primers. Profiling relied on immunoSEQ multiplex PCR, and the TCRdb table lists in-frame clones only, not all of them. The table lists 150,000 to 200,000 clones, around three quarters of them singletons. Source material: PBMCs. These receptors all come from a boy between 10 and 17 years old in good health and CMV-seronegative.

The V gene is TRBV6-5, the J gene TRBJ1-3; D not certain. The CDR3 runs 13 residues. The V end lost 6 bases, the J end lost 4 bases, and 10 bases lay between the germline ends. Germline-derived CDR1 and CDR2 are MNHEY and SVGAGI. The chain's CDR3 is CASRALSGNTIYF. The CDR3 DNA reads TGTGCCAGCAGGGCCCTTTCGGGAAACACCATATATTTT.

This clone was counted at least ten times. The identical CDR3 is also encoded by other nucleotide sequences in the sample. The chain joins TRBV19 to TRBJ2-6; possibly TRBD1 for D (6 bases). V was trimmed by 1 base and J by 2 bases, leaving 9 bases between them. The CDR3 extends over 16 amino acids. Germline CDR1 and CDR2: LNHDA and SQIVND (reference sequence). CDR3 loop: CASSIGEGAGANVLTF. CDR3 nucleotides: TGTGCCAGTAGTATAGGCGAGGGGGCTGGGGCCAACGTCCTGACTTTC. The whole variable domain, filled in from reference TRBV19 and TRBJ2-6, reads DGGITQSPKYLFRKEGQNVTLSCEQNLNHDAMYWYRQDPGQGLRLIYYSQIVNDFQKGDIAEGYSVSREKKESFPLTVTSAQKNPTAFYLCASSIGEGAGANVLTFGAGSRLTVL.

Points on this clone: One junction end does not reproduce the germline sequence, and a read error may be involved. The V call is TRBV7-7, the J call TRBJ2-5, with D hard to call. Germline V gene data show CDR1 as SSHAT and CDR2 as FNYEAQ (reference sequence). The CDR3 contains 13 residues. CDR3 sequence reads: CASSLGTQETQYF. The CDR3 DNA is TGTGCTAGCAGCTTGGGCACACAAGAGACCCAGTACTTC.

In its sample, this clone was seen a few times. V and J are TRBV5-1 and TRBJ2-5; the D gene is possibly TRBD1 (6 bases). This CDR3 spans 16 amino acids. The V end lost 0 bases, the J end lost 0 bases, and 12 bases lay between the germline ends. CDR1 and CDR2 (germline): SGHRS, YFSETQ. The CDR3 region has the DNA TGCGCCAGCAGCTTGGGGGGGCCTTCTTACCAAGAGACCCAGTACTTC. Translating it yields CASSLGGPSYQETQYF.

The chain employs TRBV11-2 and TRBJ2-1; TRBD2 matches at 9 bases. Germline V gene lookup returns CDR1 SGHAT and CDR2 FQNNGV. With 4 bases clipped from V and 3 bases from J, the junction kept 10 bases outside the gene matches. CDR3 length: 17 residues. The DNA for the CDR3 is TGTGCCAGCAGCTCGGCGGGGGGGCTAGCTGGCTACAATGAGCAGTTCTTC. This encodes CASSSAGGLAGYNEQFF.

V is TRBV29-1 and J is TRBJ1-2, with TRBD1 as a possible D gene (5 bases). This CDR3 contains 11 residues. The germline CDR1 and CDR2 sequences are SQVTM and ANQGSEA. Trimming removed 8 bases from V and 6 bases from J, with 13 bases in between. CDR3: CSSQGLDGYTF. In DNA form, the CDR3 reads TGCAGCTCTCAGGGACTGGATGGCTACACCTTC.

The V call is TRBV7-9, the J call TRBJ1-1, with D unresolved. This CDR3 is built from 13 residues. Trimming took off 3 bases at V and 0 bases at J, with 5 bases between the two ends. The germline V gene has CDR1 SEHNR and CDR2 FQNEAQ (reference sequence). This CDR3 reads CASSLFVNTEAFF. The DNA of the CDR3 is TGTGCCAGCAGCTTGTTCGTGAACACTGAAGCTTTCTTT.

The V and J genes are TRBV5-6 and TRBJ1-2; 8 bases line up with TRBD1. From germline, CDR1 is SGHDT and CDR2 YYEEEE. CDR3 length: 16 residues. J gave up 1 base and V 3 bases, and 8 bases lay outside the gene matches. DNA for the CDR3: TGTGCCAGCAGCTCCGGGACAGGTTATTTTAACTATGGCTACACCTTC. Translated, it gives CASSSGTGYFNYGYTF.

The sample holds a few counts of this clone. The rearrangement uses TRBV7-2 and TRBJ2-2, with a possible D match to TRBD1 (5 bases). Germline CDR1 and CDR2: SGHTA and FQGNSA. Trimming left V 2 bases short and J 4 bases short, with 11 bases between. The CDR3 loop spans 15 amino acids. CDR3 protein: CASSLSQGGTGELFF. CDR3 nucleotide sequence: TGTGCCAGCAGCTTATCCCAGGGCGGCACCGGGGAGCTGTTTTTT.